The rows below give T cell receptor beta chains drawn from one sample of a study of blood T cell repertoires in COVID-19. Clones were read by immunoSEQ multiplex PCR, and TCRdb kept only the in-frame ones, dropping some. The sample has roughly 66,000 clones, 65% to 90% seen once. Sequences were obtained from peripheral blood. Receptors were obtained from a man in his sixties with acute or convalescent COVID-19. Both conserved end residues are part of each CDR3. A D gene is named only where the DNA matches it firmly. A row's size may be missing; if present it is once, few, many or a size class.

-	14	TRBD1	TRBJ1-2	TRBV6-5	TGTGCCAGCAGTCCGGGACAGGCCGCCTATGGCTACACCTTC	CASSPGQAAYGYTF
-	16	TRBD2	TRBJ2-1	TRBV2	TGTGCCAGCGGCCCGCCGACTAGCGGGGGGGCGGGTGAGCAGTTCTTC	CASGPPTSGGAGEQFF
few	13	TRBD1	TRBJ1-1	TRBV12-3/TRBV12-4	TGTGCCAGCAGTTTGAAGACAGGGGCCGGGGCTTTCTTT	CASSLKTGAGAFF
-	14	-	TRBJ2-1	TRBV10-3	TGTGCCATCAGTCTGCACGGGTCCTACAATGAGCAGTTCTTC	CAISLHGSYNEQFF
-	17	-	TRBJ1-3	TRBV15	TGTGCCACCAGCAGACCGGGACAATTCGCGCACGGAAACACCATATATTTT	CATSRPGQFAHGNTIYF
-	13	-	TRBJ1-1	TRBV6-6	TGTGCCAGCAGTTACCTCGCGGACACTGAAGCTTTCTTT	CASSYLADTEAFF
-	15	-	TRBJ2-5	TRBV24-1	TGTGCCACTATTATTGACAGGGAGGAAAAAGAGACCCAGTACTTC	CATIIDREEKETQYF
-	15	-	TRBJ2-5	TRBV11-3	TGTGCCAGCAGCTCGTACTTCGCGGCATTCGAGACCCAGTACTTC	CASSSYFAAFETQYF
once	13	-	TRBJ1-2	TRBV6-5	TGTGCCAGCTCTTTGAGTTGGAGCTATGGCTACACCTTC	CASSLSWSYGYTF
-	17	TRBD2	TRBJ2-3	TRBV24-1	TGTGCCACCAGTGACCCGGTGGGGGGGACTAGCACAGATACGCAGTATTTT	CATSDPVGGTSTDTQYF
-	16	TRBD2	TRBJ2-5	TRBV4-3	TGCGCCAGCAGCCAAGATATTGCGGGGGGCGGAGAGACCCAGTACTTC	CASSQDIAGGGETQYF
-	15	-	TRBJ1-3	TRBV5-4	TGTGCCAGCAGCTTGGATCCCATCTCTGGAAACACCATATATTTT	CASSLDPISGNTIYF
-	15	TRBD1	TRBJ2-6	TRBV5-6	TGTGCCAGCAGCCGGGACAGCCCTGGGGCCAACGTCCTGACTTTC	CASSRDSPGANVLTF
-	14	TRBD1	TRBJ2-6	TRBV29-1	TGCAGCGTGGGACAGGGGGCTGGGGCCAACGTCCTGACTTTC	CSVGQGAGANVLTF
-	15	-	TRBJ2-7	TRBV6-5	TGTGCCAGCAGTTACGGCGGGGGCAACTCCTACGAGCAGTACTTC	CASSYGGGNSYEQYF